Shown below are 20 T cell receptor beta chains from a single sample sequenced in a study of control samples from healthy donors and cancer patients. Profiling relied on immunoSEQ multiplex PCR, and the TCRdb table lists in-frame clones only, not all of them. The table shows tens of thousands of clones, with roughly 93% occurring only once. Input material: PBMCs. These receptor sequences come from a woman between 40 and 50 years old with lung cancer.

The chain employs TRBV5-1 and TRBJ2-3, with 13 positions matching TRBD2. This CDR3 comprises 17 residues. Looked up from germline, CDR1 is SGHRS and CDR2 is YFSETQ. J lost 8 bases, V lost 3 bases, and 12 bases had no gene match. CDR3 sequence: CASSSRLAGGPQGTQYF. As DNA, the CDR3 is TGCGCCAGCAGCTCCCGACTAGCGGGGGGACCACAGGGTACGCAGTATTTT.

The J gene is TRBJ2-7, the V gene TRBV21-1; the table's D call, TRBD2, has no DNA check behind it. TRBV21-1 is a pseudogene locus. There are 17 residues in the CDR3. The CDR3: CARSKGGGGAWFYEQYF. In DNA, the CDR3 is TGTGCCCGCAGCAAAGGGGGGGGCGGGGCATGGTTCTACGAGCAGTACTTC.

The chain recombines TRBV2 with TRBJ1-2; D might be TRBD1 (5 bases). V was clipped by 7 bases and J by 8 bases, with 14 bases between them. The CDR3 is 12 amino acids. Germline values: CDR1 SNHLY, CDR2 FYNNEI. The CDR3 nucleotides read TGTGCCAGCATTTTAGCGGGGGACGGCTACACCTTC. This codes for CASILAGDGYTF.

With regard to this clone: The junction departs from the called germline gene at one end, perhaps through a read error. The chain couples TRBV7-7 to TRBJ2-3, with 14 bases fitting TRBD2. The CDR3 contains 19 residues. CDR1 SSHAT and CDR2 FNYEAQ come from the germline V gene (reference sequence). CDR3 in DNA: TGTGCTAGCAGCCTGAGGACTAGCGGGGGGAGATCTAGCACAGATACGCAGTATTTT. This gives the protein CASSLRTSGGRSSTDTQYF.

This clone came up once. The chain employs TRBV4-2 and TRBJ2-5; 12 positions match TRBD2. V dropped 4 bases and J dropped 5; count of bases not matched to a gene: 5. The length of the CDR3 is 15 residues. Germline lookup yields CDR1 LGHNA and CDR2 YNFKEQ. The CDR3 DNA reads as TGTGCCAGCAGCCCCCGGACTAGCGGGGAGGAGACCCAGTACTTC. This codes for CASSPRTSGEETQYF.

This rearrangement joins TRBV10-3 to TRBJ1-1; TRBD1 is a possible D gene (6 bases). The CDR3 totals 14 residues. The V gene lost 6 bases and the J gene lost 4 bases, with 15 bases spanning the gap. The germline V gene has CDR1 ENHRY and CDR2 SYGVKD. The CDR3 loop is CAIRRVAGATEAFF. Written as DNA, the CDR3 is TGTGCCATCAGGAGGGTTGCAGGGGCCACTGAAGCTTTCTTT.

The CDR3 reads CASTELGRASQPQHF. The CDR3 nucleotides read TGTGCCAGTACCGAACTAGGCAGGGCTTCACAGCCCCAGCATTTT. The rearrangement links TRBV19 to TRBJ1-5; a weak D match, TRBD1 (5 bases). The CDR3 totals 15 residues. Germline CDR1 reads LNHDA; CDR2 reads SQIVND (reference sequence). V gave up 7 bases and J gave up 7 bases, with 20 bases separating them.

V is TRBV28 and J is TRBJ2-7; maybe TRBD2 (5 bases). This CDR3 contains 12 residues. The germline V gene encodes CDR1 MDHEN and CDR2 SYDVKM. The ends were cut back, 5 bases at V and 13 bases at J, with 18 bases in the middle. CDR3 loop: CASSPSSLRGYF. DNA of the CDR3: TGTGCCAGCAGTCCTAGCAGTCTACGGGGATACTTC. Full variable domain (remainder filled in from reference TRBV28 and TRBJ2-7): DVKVTQSSRYLVKRTGEKVFLECVQDMDHENMFWYRQDPGLGLRLIYFSYDVKMKEKGDIPEGYSVSREKKERFSLILESASTNQTSMYLCASSPSSLRGYFGPGTRLTVT.

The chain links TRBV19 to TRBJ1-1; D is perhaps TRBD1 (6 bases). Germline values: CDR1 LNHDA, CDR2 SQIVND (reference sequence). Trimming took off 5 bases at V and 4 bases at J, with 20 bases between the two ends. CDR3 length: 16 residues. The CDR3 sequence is CASSPEARNRATEAFF. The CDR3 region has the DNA TGTGCCAGTAGTCCCGAGGCCCGAAACAGGGCCACTGAAGCTTTCTTT.

CDR3 amino acids: CASSADWRGLTGELFF. CDR3 nucleotides: TGTGCCAGCAGTGCAGACTGGCGGGGTCTCACCGGGGAGCTGTTTTTT. The chain combines TRBV6-1 with TRBJ2-2; possible D gene TRBD2, 6 bases. The V and J ends lost 4 bases and 4 bases respectively, with 16 bases between them. Germline CDR1 is MNHNS and CDR2 is SASEGT. The CDR3 is 16 residues long.

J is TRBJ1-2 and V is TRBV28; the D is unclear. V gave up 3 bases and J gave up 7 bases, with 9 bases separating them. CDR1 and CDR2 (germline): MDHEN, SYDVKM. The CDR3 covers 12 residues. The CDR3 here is CASSFPDRGYTF. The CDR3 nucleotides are TGTGCCAGCAGTTTTCCCGACCGTGGCTACACCTTC.

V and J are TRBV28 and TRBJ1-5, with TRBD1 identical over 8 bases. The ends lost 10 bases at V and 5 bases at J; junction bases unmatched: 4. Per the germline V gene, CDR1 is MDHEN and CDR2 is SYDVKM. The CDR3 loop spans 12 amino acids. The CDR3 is CATGQGDQPQHF. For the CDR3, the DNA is TGTGCCACTGGACAGGGCGATCAGCCCCAGCATTTT. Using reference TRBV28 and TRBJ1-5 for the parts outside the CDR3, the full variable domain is DVKVTQSSRYLVKRTGEKVFLECVQDMDHENMFWYRQDPGLGLRLIYFSYDVKMKEKGDIPEGYSVSREKKERFSLILESASTNQTSMYLCATGQGDQPQHFGDGTRLSIL.

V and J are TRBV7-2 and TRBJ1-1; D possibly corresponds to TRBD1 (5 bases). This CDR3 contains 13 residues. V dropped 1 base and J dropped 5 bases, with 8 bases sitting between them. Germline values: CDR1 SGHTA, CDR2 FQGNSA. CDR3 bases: TGTGCCAGCAGCTTAGACGGGGGTACTGAAGCTTTCTTT. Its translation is CASSLDGGTEAFF.

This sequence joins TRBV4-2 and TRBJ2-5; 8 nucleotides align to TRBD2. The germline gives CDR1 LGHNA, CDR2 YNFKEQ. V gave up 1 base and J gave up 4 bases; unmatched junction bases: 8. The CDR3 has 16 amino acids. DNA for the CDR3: TGTGCCAGCAGCCAAGGCACAGCGGGGGCTCTAGAGACCCAGTACTTC. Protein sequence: CASSQGTAGALETQYF.

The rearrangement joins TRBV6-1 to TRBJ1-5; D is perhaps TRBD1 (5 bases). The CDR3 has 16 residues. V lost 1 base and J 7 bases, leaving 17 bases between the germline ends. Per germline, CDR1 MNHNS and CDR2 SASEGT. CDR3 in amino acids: CASSEEWAQGGQPQHF. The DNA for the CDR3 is TGTGCCAGCAGTGAAGAGTGGGCGCAGGGAGGCCAGCCCCAGCATTTT.

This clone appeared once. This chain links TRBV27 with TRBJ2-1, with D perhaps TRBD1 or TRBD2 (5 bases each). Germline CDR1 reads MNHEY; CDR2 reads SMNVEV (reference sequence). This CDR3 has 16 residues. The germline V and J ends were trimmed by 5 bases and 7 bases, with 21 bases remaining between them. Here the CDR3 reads CASSEFGTFQRNEQFF. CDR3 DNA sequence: TGTGCCAGCAGTGAGTTCGGGACCTTTCAGCGAAATGAGCAGTTCTTC.

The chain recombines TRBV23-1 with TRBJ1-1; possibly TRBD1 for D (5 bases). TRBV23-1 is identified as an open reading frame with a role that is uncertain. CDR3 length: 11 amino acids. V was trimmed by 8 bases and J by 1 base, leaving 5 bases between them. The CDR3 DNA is TGCGCCAGCGGACAGAACACTGAAGCTTTCTTT. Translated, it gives CASGQNTEAFF.

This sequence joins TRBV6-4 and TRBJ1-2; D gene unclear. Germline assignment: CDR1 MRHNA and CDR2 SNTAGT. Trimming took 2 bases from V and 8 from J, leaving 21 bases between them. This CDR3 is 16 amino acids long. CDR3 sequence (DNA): TGTGCCAGCAGTGACGGTTTAACGGCTGCTGGGGTGGGCTACACCTTC. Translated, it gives CASSDGLTAAGVGYTF.

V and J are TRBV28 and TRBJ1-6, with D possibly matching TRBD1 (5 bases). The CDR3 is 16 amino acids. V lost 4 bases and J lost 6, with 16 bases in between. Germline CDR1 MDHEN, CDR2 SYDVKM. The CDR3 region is CASSSLPGRPNSPLHF. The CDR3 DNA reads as TGTGCCAGCAGTTCGTTGCCAGGGAGGCCTAATTCACCCCTCCACTTT.

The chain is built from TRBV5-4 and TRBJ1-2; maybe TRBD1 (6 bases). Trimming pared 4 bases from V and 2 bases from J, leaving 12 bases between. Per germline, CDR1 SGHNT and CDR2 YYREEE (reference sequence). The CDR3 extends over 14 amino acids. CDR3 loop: CASSMQTGNYGYTF. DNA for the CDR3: TGTGCCAGCAGCATGCAAACAGGGAACTATGGCTACACCTTC.